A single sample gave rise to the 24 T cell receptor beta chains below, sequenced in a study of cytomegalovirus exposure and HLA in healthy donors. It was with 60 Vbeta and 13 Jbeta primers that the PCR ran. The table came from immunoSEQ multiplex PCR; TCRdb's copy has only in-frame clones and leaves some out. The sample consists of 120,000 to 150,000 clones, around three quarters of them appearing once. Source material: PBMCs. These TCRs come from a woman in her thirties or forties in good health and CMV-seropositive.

The CDR3 DNA is TGTGCCAGCAGCTTAGACGGCACCGGGGAGCTGTTTTTT. Translation: CASSLDGTGELFF. The rearrangement joins TRBV7-9 to TRBJ2-2; D ambiguous. Germline V gene data show CDR1 as SEHNR and CDR2 as FQNEAQ (reference sequence). V gave up 1 base and J gave up 4 bases, with 4 bases separating them. The length of the CDR3 is 13 residues.

The CDR3 region is CASSPSRGRENNEQFF. In DNA form, the CDR3 reads TGTGCCAGCAGCCCTAGCAGGGGGCGGGAGAACAATGAGCAGTTCTTC. V and J are TRBV7-9 and TRBJ2-1; D is perhaps TRBD1 (8 bases). V lost 5 bases and J lost 5, with 19 bases in between. This CDR3 is built from 16 residues. Germline-derived CDR1 and CDR2 are SEHNR and FQNEAQ (reference sequence).

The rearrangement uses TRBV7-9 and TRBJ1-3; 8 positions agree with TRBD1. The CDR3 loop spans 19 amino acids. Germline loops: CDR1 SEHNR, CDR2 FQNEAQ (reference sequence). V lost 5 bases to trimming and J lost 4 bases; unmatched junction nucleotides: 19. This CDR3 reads CASSIGTGWVRTAGNTIYF. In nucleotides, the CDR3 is TGTGCCAGCAGCATAGGGACAGGTTGGGTCCGAACAGCGGGAAACACCATATATTTT.

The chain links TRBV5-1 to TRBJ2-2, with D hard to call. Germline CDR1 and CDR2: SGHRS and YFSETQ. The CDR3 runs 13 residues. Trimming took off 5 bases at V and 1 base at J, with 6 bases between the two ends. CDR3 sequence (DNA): TGCGCCAGCAGGCGAGAGAACACCGGGGAGCTGTTTTTT. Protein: CASRRENTGELFF.

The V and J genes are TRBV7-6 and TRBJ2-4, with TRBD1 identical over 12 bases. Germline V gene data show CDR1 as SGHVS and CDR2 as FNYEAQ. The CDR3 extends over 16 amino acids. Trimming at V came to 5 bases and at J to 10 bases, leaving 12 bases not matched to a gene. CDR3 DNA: TGTGCCAGCAGCCCCCGGGACAGGGGGCATGGGGGGATTCAGTACTTC. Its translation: CASSPRDRGHGGIQYF.

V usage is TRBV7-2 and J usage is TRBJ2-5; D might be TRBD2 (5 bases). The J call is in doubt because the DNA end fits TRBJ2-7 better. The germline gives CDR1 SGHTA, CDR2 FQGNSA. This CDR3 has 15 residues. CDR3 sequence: CASSLAGMVNYEQYF. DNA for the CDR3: TGTGCCAGCAGCTTAGCCGGGATGGTGAACTACGAGCAGTACTTC.

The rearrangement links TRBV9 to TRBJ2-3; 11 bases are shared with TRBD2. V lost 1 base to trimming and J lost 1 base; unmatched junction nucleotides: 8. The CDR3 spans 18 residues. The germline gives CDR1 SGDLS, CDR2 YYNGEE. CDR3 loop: CASSVRTSGRWGTDTQYF. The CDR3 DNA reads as TGTGCCAGCAGCGTACGTACTAGCGGGAGATGGGGCACAGATACGCAGTATTTT.

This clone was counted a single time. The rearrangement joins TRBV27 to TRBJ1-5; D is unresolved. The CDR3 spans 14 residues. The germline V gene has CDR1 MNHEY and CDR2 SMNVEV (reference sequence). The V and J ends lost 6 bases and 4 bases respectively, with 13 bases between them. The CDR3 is CASSFHGGNQPQHF. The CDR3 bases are TGTGCCAGCAGCTTCCACGGAGGGAATCAGCCCCAGCATTTT.

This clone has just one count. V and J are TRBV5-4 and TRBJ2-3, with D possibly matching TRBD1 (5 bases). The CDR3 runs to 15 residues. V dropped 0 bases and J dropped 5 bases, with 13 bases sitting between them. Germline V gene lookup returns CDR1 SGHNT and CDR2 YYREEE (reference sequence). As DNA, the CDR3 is TGTGCCAGCAGCTTGGGTGTCAGGGTCGGAGATACGCAGTATTTT. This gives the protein CASSLGVRVGDTQYF.

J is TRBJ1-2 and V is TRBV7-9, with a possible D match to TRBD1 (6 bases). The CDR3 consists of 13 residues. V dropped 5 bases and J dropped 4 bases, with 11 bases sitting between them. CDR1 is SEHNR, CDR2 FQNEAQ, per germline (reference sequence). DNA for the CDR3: TGTGCCAGCAGCCTGACAGGATTCTATGGCTACACCTTC. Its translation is CASSLTGFYGYTF.

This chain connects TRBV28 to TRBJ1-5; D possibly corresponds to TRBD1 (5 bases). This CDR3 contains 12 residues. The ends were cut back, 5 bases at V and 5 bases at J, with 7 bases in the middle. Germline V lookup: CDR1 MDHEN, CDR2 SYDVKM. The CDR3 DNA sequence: TGTGCCAGCAGTCGCAGGGATCAGCCCCAGCATTTT. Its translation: CASSRRDQPQHF.

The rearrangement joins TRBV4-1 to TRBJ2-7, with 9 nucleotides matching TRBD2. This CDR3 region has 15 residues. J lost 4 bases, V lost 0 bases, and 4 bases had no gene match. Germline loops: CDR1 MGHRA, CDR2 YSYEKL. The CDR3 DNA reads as TGCGCCAGCAGCCAAGACTCGCGGGAGGGGTACGAGCAGTACTTC. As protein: CASSQDSREGYEQYF.

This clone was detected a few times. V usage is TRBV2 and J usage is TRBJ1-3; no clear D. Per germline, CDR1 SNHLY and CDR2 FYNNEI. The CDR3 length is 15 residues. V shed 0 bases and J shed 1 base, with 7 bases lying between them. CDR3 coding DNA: TGTGCCAGCAGTGAAGCGCGGCATTCTGGAAACACCATATATTTT. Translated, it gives CASSEARHSGNTIYF.

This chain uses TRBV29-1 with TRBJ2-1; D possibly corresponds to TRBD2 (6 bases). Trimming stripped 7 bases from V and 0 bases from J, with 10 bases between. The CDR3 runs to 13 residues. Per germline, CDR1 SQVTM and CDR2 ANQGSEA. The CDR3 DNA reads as TGCAGCGCTGTAGCGGTCTCCTACAATGAGCAGTTCTTC. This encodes CSAVAVSYNEQFF.

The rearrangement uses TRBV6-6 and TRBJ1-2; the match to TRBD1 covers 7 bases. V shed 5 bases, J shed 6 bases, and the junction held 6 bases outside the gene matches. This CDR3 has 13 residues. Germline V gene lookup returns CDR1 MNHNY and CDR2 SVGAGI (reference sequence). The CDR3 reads CASSPDRIHGYTF. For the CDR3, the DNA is TGTGCCAGCAGTCCGGACAGGATCCATGGCTACACCTTC.

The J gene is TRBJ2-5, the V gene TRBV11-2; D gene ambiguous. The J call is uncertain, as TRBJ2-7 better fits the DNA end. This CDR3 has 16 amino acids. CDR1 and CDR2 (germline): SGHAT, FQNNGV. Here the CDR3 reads CASSLGAYGLSYEQYF. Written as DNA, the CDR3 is TGTGCCAGCAGCTTAGGGGCGTACGGCCTAAGCTACGAGCAGTACTTC.

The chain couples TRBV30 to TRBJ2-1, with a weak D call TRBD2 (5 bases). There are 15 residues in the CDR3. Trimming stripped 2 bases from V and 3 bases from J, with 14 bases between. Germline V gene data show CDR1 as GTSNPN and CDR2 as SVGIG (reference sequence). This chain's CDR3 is CAWSTDLTYYNEQFF. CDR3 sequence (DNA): TGTGCCTGGAGTACGGACTTAACGTACTACAATGAGCAGTTCTTC.

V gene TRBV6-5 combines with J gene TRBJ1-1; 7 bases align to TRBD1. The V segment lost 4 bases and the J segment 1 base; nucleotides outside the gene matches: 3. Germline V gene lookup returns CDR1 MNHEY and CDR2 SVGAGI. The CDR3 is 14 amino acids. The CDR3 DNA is TGTGCCAGCAGTTTACACAGGGGGAACACTGAAGCTTTCTTT. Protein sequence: CASSLHRGNTEAFF.

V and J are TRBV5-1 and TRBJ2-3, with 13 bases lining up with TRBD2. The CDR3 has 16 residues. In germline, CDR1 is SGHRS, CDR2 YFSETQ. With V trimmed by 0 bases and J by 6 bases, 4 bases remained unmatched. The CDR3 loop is CASSLEGLAGRDTQYF. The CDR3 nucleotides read TGCGCCAGCAGCTTGGAGGGACTAGCGGGGAGGGATACGCAGTATTTT.

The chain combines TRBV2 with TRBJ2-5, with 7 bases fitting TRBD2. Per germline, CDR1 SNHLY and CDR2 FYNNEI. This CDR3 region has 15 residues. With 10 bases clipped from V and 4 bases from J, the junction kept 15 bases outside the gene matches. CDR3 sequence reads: CATSLVLAGVETQYF. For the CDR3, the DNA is TGTGCCACCTCTCTAGTATTGGCGGGAGTAGAGACCCAGTACTTC.

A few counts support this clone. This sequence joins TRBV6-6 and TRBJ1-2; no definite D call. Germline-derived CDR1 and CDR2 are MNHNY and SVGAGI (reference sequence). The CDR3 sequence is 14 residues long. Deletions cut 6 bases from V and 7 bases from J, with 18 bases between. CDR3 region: CASSELTGGGGYTF. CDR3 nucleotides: TGTGCCAGCAGCGAATTGACCGGTGGAGGTGGCTACACCTTC.

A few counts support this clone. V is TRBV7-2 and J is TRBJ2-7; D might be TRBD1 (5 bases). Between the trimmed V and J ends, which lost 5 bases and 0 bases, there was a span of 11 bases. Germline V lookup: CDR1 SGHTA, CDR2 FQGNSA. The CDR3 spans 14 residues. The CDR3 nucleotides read TGTGCCAGCAGCCCCAGACAGAGCTCCTACGAGCAGTACTTC. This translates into CASSPRQSSYEQYF.

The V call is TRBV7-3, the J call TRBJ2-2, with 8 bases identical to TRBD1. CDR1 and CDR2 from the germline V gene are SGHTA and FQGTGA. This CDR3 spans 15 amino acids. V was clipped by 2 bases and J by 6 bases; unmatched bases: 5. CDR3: CASSLGAGGPGELFF. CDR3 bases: TGTGCCAGCAGCTTAGGGGCAGGGGGCCCCGGGGAGCTGTTTTTT.

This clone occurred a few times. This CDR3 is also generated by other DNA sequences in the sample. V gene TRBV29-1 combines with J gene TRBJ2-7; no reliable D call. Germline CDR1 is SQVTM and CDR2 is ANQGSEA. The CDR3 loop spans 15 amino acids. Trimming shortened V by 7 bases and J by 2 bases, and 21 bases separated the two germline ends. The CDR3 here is CSAFLGENTAYEQYF. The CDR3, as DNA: TGCAGCGCTTTTCTTGGAGAGAATACGGCCTACGAGCAGTACTTC.